The 22 T cell receptor beta chains below all came from one sample that was sequenced in a study of blood T cell repertoires in COVID-19. Method: immunoSEQ multiplex PCR; TCRdb's copy keeps in-frame clones and lacks some. This table holds about 180,000 clones, approximately 86% found once. The sequencing sample was made of peripheral blood. These receptor sequences come from a man aged 45-65 years with active or convalescent COVID-19.

V gene TRBV10-3 combines with J gene TRBJ2-3, with 7 bases fitting TRBD1. The germline CDR1 and CDR2 sequences are ENHRY and SYGVKD. Trimming cost V 3 bases and J 1 base; bases outside gene matches: 7. The CDR3 runs to 16 residues. The chain's CDR3 is CAISDRGGSGTDTQYF. In DNA, the CDR3 is TGTGCCATCAGTGACCGAGGGGGCAGCGGCACAGATACGCAGTATTTT.

This clone was picked up many times. The chain recombines TRBV5-6 with TRBJ2-7, with 7 bases that match TRBD1. Per the germline V gene, CDR1 is SGHDT and CDR2 is YYEEEE. The trim removed 4 bases at V and 3 bases at J, leaving 10 bases unmatched. This CDR3 contains 15 residues. The CDR3 protein is CASSTWSGGNYEQYF. The CDR3 DNA reads TGTGCCAGCAGCACGTGGTCAGGGGGTAACTACGAGCAGTACTTC.

The chain uses TRBV12-3 or TRBV12-4 and TRBJ1-1; tentative D call: TRBD1 (6 bases). Trimming stripped 4 bases from V and 5 bases from J, with 11 bases between. This CDR3 comprises 13 residues. The CDR3 DNA is TGTGCCAGCAGTTCACAGGGTTGGACTGAAGCTTTCTTT. This sequence encodes CASSSQGWTEAFF.

The chain links TRBV5-6 to TRBJ1-4; D remains unclear. CDR1 SGHDT and CDR2 YYEEEE come from the germline V gene. Trimming shortened V by 4 bases and J by 4 bases, and 5 bases separated the two germline ends. This CDR3 region has 12 residues. CDR3 amino acids: CASSLDNEKLFF. The CDR3 DNA follows: TGTGCCAGCAGCCTAGATAATGAAAAACTGTTTTTT.

This chain links TRBV7-9 with TRBJ2-5, with 9 positions matching TRBD1. V lost 5 bases and J lost 10; bases outside the gene matches: 8. This CDR3 is 13 amino acids long. Per the germline V gene, CDR1 is SEHNR and CDR2 is FQNEAQ (reference sequence). CDR3 loop: CASSARTGDNQYF. For the CDR3, the DNA is TGTGCCAGCAGCGCCCGGACAGGGGATAACCAGTACTTC.

The chain joins TRBV7-2 to TRBJ1-5; no reliable D call. This CDR3 spans 15 amino acids. Trimming removed 5 bases at V and 0 bases at J, with 11 bases between. Germline CDR1 SGHTA, CDR2 FQGNSA. The CDR3 DNA reads as TGTGCCAGCAGCCCCCTGGCGGGTAGCAATCAGCCCCAGCATTTT. Its protein is CASSPLAGSNQPQHF.

The J gene is TRBJ2-7, the V gene TRBV28, with 9 bases fitting TRBD1. The trim removed 6 bases at V and 1 base at J, leaving 7 bases unmatched. Germline CDR1 is MDHEN and CDR2 is SYDVKM. This CDR3 is built from 15 residues. Here the CDR3 reads CASRIGTGRSYEQYF. CDR3 DNA sequence: TGTGCCAGCAGGATAGGGACAGGGAGATCCTACGAGCAGTACTTC.

This clone was seen more than once but under ten times. V is TRBV2 and J is TRBJ1-1, with 7 bases aligning to TRBD1. Trimming at V came to 7 bases and at J to 0 bases, leaving 5 bases not matched to a gene. Germline V gives CDR1 SNHLY, CDR2 FYNNEI. This CDR3 has 14 amino acids. The chain's CDR3 is CASKAGGMNTEAFF. In DNA, the CDR3 is TGTGCCAGCAAGGCAGGGGGTATGAACACTGAAGCTTTCTTT.

The chain employs TRBV5-6 and TRBJ1-2, with TRBD1 as a possible D gene (6 bases). V dropped 4 bases and J dropped 4 bases, with 20 bases sitting between them. The CDR3 totals 16 residues. The V gene's germline CDR1 is SGHDT and CDR2 YYEEEE. The chain's CDR3 is CASSPPGQPPTYGYTF. In DNA, the CDR3 is TGTGCCAGCAGCCCTCCAGGACAGCCTCCCACCTATGGCTACACCTTC.

V is TRBV6-6 and J is TRBJ1-1; no reliable D call. This CDR3 is 13 amino acids long. Germline assignment: CDR1 MNHNY and CDR2 SVGAGI (reference sequence). V was pared by 5 bases and J by 1 base, with 8 bases between. In nucleotides, the CDR3 is TGTGCCAGCAGTAACCGACAGAACACTGAAGCTTTCTTT. Protein product: CASSNRQNTEAFF.

This chain connects TRBV25-1 to TRBJ2-2; TRBD1 aligns across 8 bases. Germline lookup yields CDR1 MGHDK and CDR2 SYGVNS. The CDR3 is 14 residues long. V was pared by 6 bases and J by 2 bases, with 2 bases of the junction left unmatched. This chain's CDR3 is CASRGQGNTGELFF. CDR3 DNA sequence: TGTGCCAGCAGAGGACAGGGCAACACCGGGGAGCTGTTTTTT. Supplemented by reference TRBV25-1 and TRBJ2-2, the full variable domain reads EADIYQTPRYLVIGTGKKITLECSQTMGHDKMYWYQQDPGMELHLIHYSYGVNSTEKGDLSSESTVSRIRTEHFPLTLESARPSHTSQYLCASRGQGNTGELFFGEGSRLTVL.

The chain has TRBV11-2 and TRBJ1-5; tentative D call: TRBD1 (6 bases). Trimming took 1 base from V and 7 from J, leaving 11 bases between them. Looked up from germline, CDR1 is SGHAT and CDR2 is FQNNGV. This CDR3 has 14 amino acids. CDR3: CASSLGQGWQPQHF. CDR3 nucleotides: TGTGCCAGCAGCTTAGGTCAGGGGTGGCAGCCCCAGCATTTT.

The chain links TRBV29-1 to TRBJ2-1; D possibly uses TRBD1 or TRBD2 (6 bases each). The CDR3 length is 12 residues. V lost 7 bases and J lost 0, with 7 bases in between. Germline V gene data show CDR1 as SQVTM and CDR2 as ANQGSEA. The CDR3 nucleotides are TGCAGCGCGGGGGCCTCCTACAATGAGCAGTTCTTC. Translated, it gives CSAGASYNEQFF.

The chain employs TRBV7-3 and TRBJ2-3; a possible D gene is TRBD2 (6 bases). Germline V gene data show CDR1 as SGHTA and CDR2 as FQGTGA. This CDR3 comprises 14 residues. Trimming took 3 bases from V and 1 from J, leaving 8 bases between them. CDR3 in amino acids: CASSFAGRTDTQYF. As DNA, the CDR3 is TGTGCCAGCAGCTTCGCGGGGCGCACAGATACGCAGTATTTT.

CDR3 residues: CASSVTGPMNTEAFF. DNA of the CDR3: TGTGCCAGCAGCGTTACAGGACCCATGAACACTGAAGCTTTCTTT. The chain recombines TRBV7-2 with TRBJ1-1; weak D call: TRBD1 (5 bases). Germline CDR1 reads SGHTA; CDR2 reads FQGNSA. The CDR3 runs to 15 residues. The V and J ends lost 5 bases and 0 bases respectively, with 13 bases between them.

The chain uses TRBV20-1 and TRBJ2-5; possible D gene TRBD2, 5 bases. The CDR3 sequence is 11 residues long. V was cut by 3 bases and J by 7 bases, with 9 bases left in between. Germline CDR1 is DFQATT and CDR2 is SNEGSKA (reference sequence). As DNA, the CDR3 is TGCAGTGCTAGGAGCGGAGGGACCCAGTACTTC. It encodes CSARSGGTQYF.

This chain joins TRBV6-5 and TRBJ1-1; 10 bases line up with TRBD1. The germline V gene has CDR1 MNHEY and CDR2 SVGAGI. Germline trimming cut 9 bases from V and 4 bases from J; bases unmatched to any gene: 11. The CDR3 extends over 15 amino acids. The CDR3 region is CARSRDRGRGTEAFF. In DNA, the CDR3 is TGTGCCAGGTCCCGTGACAGGGGGCGCGGCACTGAAGCTTTCTTT.

The table lists this clone with a few counts. The CDR3 coding sequence is TGCGCCAGCAGCCAAGAACAGGGCTTTAATGAAAAACTGTTTTTT. Residues: CASSQEQGFNEKLFF. The V call is TRBV4-3, the J call TRBJ1-4, with a weak D call TRBD1 (6 bases). This CDR3 comprises 15 residues. Germline CDR1 and CDR2: LGHNA and YSLEER. V was trimmed by 0 bases and J by 4 bases, leaving 9 bases between them.

The chain employs TRBV3-1 (or the pseudogene TRBV3-2) and TRBJ2-1; 13 nucleotides line up with TRBD2. The CDR3 sequence is 23 residues long. CDR1 and CDR2 from the germline V gene are LGHDT and YNNKEL (reference sequence). Trimming took 2 bases from V and 0 from J; bases not matched to a gene: 19. The DNA for the CDR3 is TGTGCCAGCAGCCAATCGCTGGGCCAACCGGGACTAGCGGGACCAAGCTCCTACAATGAGCAGTTCTTC. This encodes CASSQSLGQPGLAGPSSYNEQFF.

V and J are TRBV7-9 and TRBJ1-2, with a weak D call TRBD1 (5 bases). The CDR3 contains 14 residues. V was trimmed by 5 bases and J by 2 bases, leaving 12 bases between them. Germline V gene sequence: CDR1 SEHNR, CDR2 FQNEAQ (reference sequence). The CDR3 loop reads CASSIREINYGYTF. The CDR3 region has the DNA TGTGCCAGCAGCATCAGGGAAATAAACTATGGCTACACCTTC.

This chain joins TRBV23-1 and TRBJ2-1, with a weak D call TRBD2 (5 bases). TRBV23-1 is known as an ORF, though its function is uncertain. This CDR3 comprises 15 residues. Deletions cut 0 bases from V and 0 bases from J, with 6 bases between. CDR3 DNA: TGCGCCAGCAGTCAATCGAGGGACTCCTACAATGAGCAGTTCTTC. It yields the protein CASSQSRDSYNEQFF.

This clone was seen only once. The chain carries TRBV18 and TRBJ2-6; 7 positions match TRBD1. The J segment lost 0 bases and the V segment lost 2 bases, leaving 10 bases of the junction unmatched. The CDR3 extends over 19 amino acids. The germline CDR1 and CDR2 sequences are KGHSH and LQKENI. This CDR3 is CASSPGTEKKFSGANVLTF. The CDR3 region has the DNA TGTGCCAGCTCACCAGGGACAGAAAAGAAATTCTCTGGGGCCAACGTCCTGACTTTC.